The T cell receptor (beta chain) described here comes from a study of cytomegalovirus exposure and HLA in healthy donors. The method was immunoSEQ multiplex PCR; TCRdb's version includes in-frame clones alone and lacks a portion of them. Of about 160,000 clones in the sample, roughly 96% were seen once. General study findings and limits: It was confirmed in vitro that a few of the CMV-associated chains were specific for CMV antigens. The study flagged roughly 150 TCR beta chains as cytomegalovirus-associated.

Note on this clone: The antigen is not known.

Trimming stripped 11 bases from V and 3 bases from J, with 16 bases between. Germline V lookup: CDR1 LGHNA, CDR2 YNFKEQ. This CDR3 region has 13 residues. This chain connects TRBV4-2 to TRBJ1-2; possible D gene TRBD1, 5 bases. Material: PBMCs. This receptor was obtained from a woman aged 18-30 years in good health and CMV-seronegative. DNA for the CDR3: TGTGCCTCAAGTGCCAGGGAGGACTATGGCTACACCTTC. Translating it yields CASSAREDYGYTF.